This T cell receptor beta chain stems from a study of blood T cell repertoires in COVID-19. Study details: T cells, B-cell-depleted T cells, or PBMCs supplied cDNA or gDNA.

Here immunoSEQ multiplex PCR was the method, and the copy in TCRdb shows in-frame clones only, minus some. The data show 200,000 to 300,000 clones, with 84% seen just once and less than 4.5% held by the top ten. V lost 10 bases to trimming and J lost 3 bases, with 15 bases between them. In germline, CDR1 is LNHDA, CDR2 SQIVND (reference sequence). The CDR3 contains 13 residues. The chain links TRBV19 to TRBJ1-1; possible D gene TRBD1, 5 bases. The TCR sequence derives from a man in his fifties or sixties with acute or convalescent COVID-19. Sequenced: peripheral blood. As DNA, the CDR3 is TGTGCCACCCTCAGGGAAAGGGACACTGAAGCTTTCTTT. Encoded protein: CATLRERDTEAFF.